The source of this TCR beta chain is a study of Graves' ophthalmopathy and Graves' hyperthyroidism. Amplification of TCR beta CDR3 regions used RNA transcripts. Investigators did first-round RT-PCR with HTBI primers, then second-round multiplex PCR. TCRdb fed the multiplex PCR reads into MiXCR, producing one record per CDR3 protein. Among some 1.1 million distinct CDR3 sequences listed, about two fifths were seen once. Trimming removed 5 bases from V and 2 bases from J, with 19 bases in between. The germline V gene has CDR1 SEHNR and CDR2 FQNEAQ (reference sequence). CDR3 size: 16 residues. This chain joins TRBV7-9 and TRBJ2-7; D unresolved. The origin of this receptor is an adult man with Graves' hyperthyroidism. Sequencing used peripheral blood or thyroid tissue (not recorded which). Written as DNA, the CDR3 is TGTGCCAGCAGCCAAGAACGTTCAGGTCAGGCCTACGAGCAGTACTTC. As protein: CASSQERSGQAYEQYF. The full variable domain, completed using reference TRBV7-9 and TRBJ2-7, is DTGVSQNPRHKITKRGQNVTFRCDPISEHNRLYWYRQTLGQGPEFLTYFQNEAQLEKSRLLSDRFSAERPKGSFSTLEIQRTEQGDSAMYLCASSQERSGQAYEQYFGPGTRLTVT.